The 19 T cell receptor beta chains in this list originate from one sample, sequenced in a study of blood T cell repertoires in COVID-19. Only in-frame clones appear in the TCRdb table, and some are missing; sequencing was by immunoSEQ multiplex PCR. The table includes about 58,000 clones, around 89% detected once. The sequencing input was peripheral blood. Receptor source: a man in his sixties with acute or convalescent COVID-19.

V is TRBV12-3 or TRBV12-4 and J is TRBJ1-2, with D perhaps matching TRBD1 (6 bases). The CDR3 has 13 residues. V was pared by 6 bases and J by 5 bases, with 13 bases between. CDR3 sequence reads: CASRQFGQYGYTF. DNA of the CDR3: TGTGCCAGCAGGCAGTTCGGACAGTATGGCTACACCTTC.

This chain joins TRBV7-2 and TRBJ2-3; 14 nucleotides line up with TRBD2. The CDR3 loop spans 16 amino acids. The trim removed 4 bases at V and 3 bases at J, leaving 3 bases unmatched. Germline CDR1 reads SGHTA; CDR2 reads FQGNSA. The chain's CDR3 is CASSSGLAGGTDTQYF. The CDR3 nucleotides are TGTGCCAGCAGCTCCGGACTAGCGGGAGGAACAGATACGCAGTATTTT.

This clone appeared once. CDR3 in DNA: TGCGCCAGCAGCCAGGGACTAGCGGGAGGGGACGCCTACGAGCAGTACTTC. Protein sequence: CASSQGLAGGDAYEQYF. The genes are TRBV4-3 and TRBJ2-7, with TRBD2 matching 16 bases. This CDR3 has 17 amino acids. The germline CDR1 and CDR2 sequences are LGHNA and YSLEER. The trim removed 3 bases at V and 2 bases at J, leaving 4 bases unmatched.

The V call is TRBV29-1, the J call TRBJ2-7; 8 bases align to TRBD1. This CDR3 is built from 13 residues. V shed 4 bases, J shed 4 bases, and the junction held 6 bases outside the gene matches. Germline V gene sequence: CDR1 SQVTM, CDR2 ANQGSEA. The CDR3 is CSVGTGSRYEQYF. The CDR3 DNA sequence: TGCAGCGTTGGGACAGGGTCCAGATACGAGCAGTACTTC.

V usage is TRBV5-1 and J usage is TRBJ1-3, with D hard to call. CDR3 length: 14 residues. The germline CDR1 and CDR2 sequences are SGHRS and YFSETQ. Between the trimmed V and J ends, which lost 4 bases and 2 bases, there was a span of 10 bases. The CDR3 region has the DNA TGCGCCAGCAGCGAGAGGATACCTGGAAACACCATATATTTT. Protein sequence: CASSERIPGNTIYF.

The J gene is TRBJ2-6, the V gene TRBV30; 8 bases line up with TRBD2. The germline V gene has CDR1 GTSNPN and CDR2 SVGIG (reference sequence). There are 15 residues in the CDR3. With 2 bases clipped from V and 5 bases from J, the junction kept 5 bases outside the gene matches. CDR3 sequence reads: CAWSLAGFRANVLTF. Here the CDR3 DNA reads TGTGCCTGGAGTTTAGCGGGATTTAGGGCCAACGTCCTGACTTTC.

J is TRBJ2-1 and V is TRBV10-1; unclear D gene. Germline V gives CDR1 WNHNN, CDR2 SYGVQD (reference sequence). V lost 5 bases and J 3 bases, leaving 11 bases between the germline ends. The length of the CDR3 is 14 residues. This chain's CDR3 is CASSKRNLYNEQFF. CDR3 nucleotide sequence: TGCGCCAGCAGTAAGCGTAACCTCTACAATGAGCAGTTCTTC.

The count of this clone is one. The rearrangement uses TRBV29-1 and TRBJ1-2; D remains unclear. CDR1 and CDR2 from the germline V gene are SQVTM and ANQGSEA. Trimming removed 6 bases at V and 6 bases at J, with 11 bases between. The CDR3 extends over 11 amino acids. The CDR3 here is CSVDTANGYTF. CDR3 DNA: TGCAGCGTGGATACAGCTAATGGCTACACCTTC.

The V gene is TRBV20-1, the J gene TRBJ1-2; D call uncertain. V was trimmed by 6 bases and J by 4 bases, leaving 6 bases between them. The germline V gene encodes CDR1 DFQATT and CDR2 SNEGSKA (reference sequence). The length of the CDR3 is 10 residues. The CDR3 DNA is TGCAGTGCCGGACTCTATGGCTACACCTTC. It encodes CSAGLYGYTF.

The chain carries TRBV7-2 and TRBJ1-5; 7 nucleotides align to TRBD1. This CDR3 spans 17 amino acids. Germline V lookup: CDR1 SGHTA, CDR2 FQGNSA. The V segment lost 3 bases and the J segment 1 base; nucleotides outside the gene matches: 9. The CDR3 region is CASSFGQAFLSNQPQHF. Here the CDR3 DNA reads TGTGCCAGCAGCTTTGGACAGGCGTTTCTGAGCAATCAGCCCCAGCATTTT.

This chain links TRBV5-1 with TRBJ1-2; TRBD1 is a possible D gene (6 bases). Trimming removed 3 bases from V and 3 bases from J, with 15 bases in between. Germline V gene sequence: CDR1 SGHRS, CDR2 YFSETQ. CDR3 length equals 15 residues. The CDR3 nucleotides are TGCGCCAGCAGCTGGGCGGGGGGCGCAGACTATGGCTACACCTTC. This codes for CASSWAGGADYGYTF.

This chain joins TRBV19 and TRBJ1-4, with D perhaps matching TRBD1 (5 bases). Per germline, CDR1 LNHDA and CDR2 SQIVND (reference sequence). This CDR3 contains 14 residues. Trimming removed 6 bases at V and 7 bases at J, with 15 bases between. CDR3: CASRTPSGVEKLFF. In DNA form, the CDR3 reads TGTGCCAGTAGGACTCCGTCGGGGGTTGAAAAACTGTTTTTT.

This chain joins TRBV6-1 and TRBJ2-7; a possible D gene is TRBD2 (6 bases). CDR1 is MNHNS and CDR2 is SASEGT in the germline V gene. The V end was cut by 3 bases, the J end by 4 bases, with 10 bases between. CDR3 length: 13 amino acids. CDR3 sequence reads: CASSESGLYEQYF. DNA for the CDR3: TGTGCCAGCAGTGAGTCAGGACTATACGAGCAGTACTTC.

The chain links TRBV10-3 to TRBJ1-6; 8 nucleotides match TRBD1. CDR1 is ENHRY and CDR2 is SYGVKD in the germline V gene. This CDR3 spans 17 amino acids. V gave up 3 bases and J gave up 10 bases; unmatched junction bases: 14. CDR3 DNA sequence: TGTGCCATCAGTGAAGGGTTTGGGGACAGGAAAGAATCACCCCTCCACTTT. Translated: CAISEGFGDRKESPLHF.

The chain links TRBV9 to TRBJ2-7, with 8 bases fitting TRBD1. The CDR3 has 15 residues. The V segment lost 0 bases and the J segment 0 bases; nucleotides outside the gene matches: 2. CDR1 is SGDLS and CDR2 is YYNGEE in the germline V gene. CDR3 in DNA: TGTGCCAGCAGCGTAGGCCAGGGGGCCTCCTACGAGCAGTACTTC. It yields the protein CASSVGQGASYEQYF. Looking up the rest from reference TRBV9 and TRBJ2-7 gives the full variable domain: DSGVTQTPKHLITATGQRVTLRCSPRSGDLSVYWYQQSLDQGLQFLIQYYNGEERAKGNILERFSAQQFPDLHSELNLSSLELGDSALYFCASSVGQGASYEQYFGPGTRLTVT.

A note on this clone: One end of the junction does not line up with germline, which may come from a read error. The chain carries TRBV7-7 and TRBJ1-2; TRBD1 matches at 8 bases. Looked up from germline, CDR1 is SSHAT and CDR2 is FNYEAQ (reference sequence). CDR3 length: 15 amino acids. The DNA for the CDR3 is TGTGCTAGCAGCCCGAAGAGGGGACAGGAGTATGGCTACACCTTC. It specifies CASSPKRGQEYGYTF.

J is TRBJ1-1 and V is TRBV4-2, with D possibly matching TRBD1 (5 bases). The CDR3 is made up of 15 amino acids. The V and J ends lost 1 base and 6 bases respectively, with 15 bases between them. Germline V lookup: CDR1 LGHNA, CDR2 YNFKEQ. This CDR3 reads CASSQGGRGESEAFF. In nucleotides, the CDR3 is TGTGCCAGCAGCCAAGGGGGGAGGGGAGAGTCTGAAGCTTTCTTT.

The J gene is TRBJ1-1, the V gene TRBV27; D perhaps matches TRBD1 (5 bases). Germline CDR1 and CDR2: MNHEY and SMNVEV (reference sequence). The CDR3 consists of 12 residues. V lost 5 bases and J 4 bases, leaving 8 bases between the germline ends. CDR3 sequence: CASSQGGTEAFF. The CDR3 DNA reads as TGTGCCAGCAGTCAGGGTGGCACTGAAGCTTTCTTT.

This clone was detected once. V usage is TRBV19 and J usage is TRBJ1-1; TRBD1 matches 7 bases. CDR1 and CDR2 (germline): LNHDA, SQIVND (reference sequence). J lost 1 base, V lost 5 bases, and 4 bases had no gene match. The CDR3 sequence is 14 residues long. The CDR3 DNA reads as TGTGCCAGTAGTGTCGGGACAGCGAACACTGAAGCTTTCTTT. Its translation: CASSVGTANTEAFF.